This is a list of T cell receptor beta chains from one sample in a study of liver allograft versus peripheral blood T cells. TCRdb re-derived calls from the reads in MiXCR, one entry per CDR3 protein. The table has more than 9,000 distinct CDR3 sequences, approximately 20% seen once. These receptors originate from a human patient who had a liver transplant. Some T cells may originate from the graft donor. Both conserved end residues are part of each CDR3. A D gene is named only where the DNA matches it firmly. The size entry is marked missing in some rows and otherwise reads once, few, many or a size class.

clone size,D gene,J gene,V gene,CDR3 protein,CDR3 DNA
medium-sized,.,TRBJ1-2,TRBV18,CASSPNTGYGYTF,TGTGCCAGCTCACCGAACACGGGCTATGGCTACACCTTC
many,TRBD1,TRBJ2-3,TRBV28,CASSSGQVSDTQYF,TGTGCCAGCAGTTCGGGACAGGTTTCTGATACGCAGTATTTT
.,TRBD1,TRBJ1-4,TRBV28,CASHPGQGKEKLFF,TGTGCCAGCCACCCGGGACAGGGAAAAGAAAAACTGTTTTTT
medium-sized,.,TRBJ2-2,TRBV19,CASSRSTSPGELFF,TGTGCCAGTAGTAGGTCGACTAGTCCCGGGGAGCTGTTTTTT
.,.,TRBJ1-1,TRBV10-3,CAISAAGDLNTEAFF,TGTGCCATCAGTGCGGCAGGGGATTTGAACACTGAAGCTTTCTTT
medium-sized,TRBD1,TRBJ2-7,TRBV29-1,CSVTTGTTYEQYF,TGCAGCGTTACGACAGGGACGACCTACGAGCAGTACTTC
few,TRBD1,TRBJ1-2,TRBV20-1,CSASTGANYGYTF,TGCAGTGCTTCGACAGGGGCTAACTATGGCTACACCTTC
few,.,TRBJ2-3,TRBV20-1,CSAAISTDTQYF,TGCAGTGCTGCAATTAGCACAGATACGCAGTATTTT
.,.,TRBJ1-2,TRBV29-1,CSVERGNGHTF,TGCAGCGTTGAAAGGGGCAATGGCCACACCTTC
.,.,TRBJ1-1,TRBV14,CASSQVIRGNTEAFF,TGTGCCAGCAGCCAAGTAATCAGGGGAAACACTGAAGCTTTCTTT
medium-sized,TRBD2,TRBJ2-2,TRBV6-1,CASRGLAGLGELFF,TGTGCCAGCAGAGGACTAGCGGGGCTCGGGGAGCTGTTTTTT
.,.,TRBJ1-6,TRBV11-2,CASSSRTLYNSPLHF,TGTGCCAGCAGCTCAAGGACGCTGTATAATTCACCCCTCCACTTT
few,TRBD2,TRBJ2-1,TRBV7-9,CAGMGLYAYNEQFF,TGTGCCGGAATGGGACTATATGCCTACAATGAGCAGTTCTTC
many,.,TRBJ1-2,TRBV6-2/TRBV6-3,CASSRDGAYGYTF,TGTGCCAGCAGCAGGGACGGAGCCTATGGCTACACCTTC
few,.,TRBJ2-7,TRBV9,CASSVGLGSSYEQYF,TGTGCCAGCAGCGTAGGGCTGGGGAGCTCCTACGAGCAGTACTTC
few,.,TRBJ2-1,TRBV12-3/TRBV12-4,CASSLSGQKTYNEQFF,TGTGCCAGCAGTTTATCGGGTCAGAAGACCTACAATGAGCAGTTCTTC
medium-sized,.,TRBJ2-1,TRBV6-6,CASSYSAYNEQFF,TGTGCCAGCAGTTACAGCGCCTACAATGAGCAGTTCTTC
.,TRBD1,TRBJ1-1,TRBV18,CASSPDRGRGTEAFF,TGTGCCAGCTCACCGGACAGGGGGCGTGGCACTGAAGCTTTCTTT
medium-sized,.,TRBJ1-5,TRBV19,CATSYRGGQPQHF,TGTGCCACTTCATATCGGGGAGGTCAGCCCCAGCATTTT
few,.,TRBJ1-1,TRBV20-1,CSASTGSNTEAFF,TGCAGTGCTAGTACAGGATCGAACACTGAAGCTTTCTTT
few,TRBD2,TRBJ2-7,TRBV20-1,CSAARHAGGSYEQYF,TGCAGTGCTGCTCGCCATGCGGGAGGCTCCTACGAGCAGTACTTC
few,.,TRBJ1-6,TRBV20-1,CSAPFRAYNSPLHF,TGCAGTGCACCTTTTAGGGCGTATAATTCACCCCTCCACTTT
medium-sized,.,TRBJ2-5,TRBV24-1,CATTGRGGETQYF,TGTGCCACCACCGGTCGGGGCGGGGAGACCCAGTACTTC
few,.,TRBJ1-1,TRBV12-3/TRBV12-4,CASRGLNTEAFF,TGTGCCAGCAGGGGGCTGAACACTGAAGCTTTCTTT
.,.,TRBJ2-2,TRBV5-1,CASSLGRNTGELFF,TGCGCCAGCAGCTTGGGCAGGAACACCGGGGAGCTGTTTTTT
medium-sized,.,TRBJ1-1,TRBV5-6,CASSLLVAGAEAFF,TGTGCCAGCAGCTTACTAGTAGCAGGGGCTGAAGCTTTCTTT
medium-sized,.,TRBJ1-2,TRBV18,CASSPRKGGGYTF,TGTGCCAGCTCACCCCGAAAGGGTGGTGGCTACACCTTC
medium-sized,TRBD1,TRBJ1-2,TRBV28,CASRTGAGSNYGYTF,TGTGCCAGCAGAACAGGGGCGGGTTCTAACTATGGCTACACCTTC
.,TRBD1,TRBJ1-4,TRBV5-4,CASSTGQGGEKLFF,TGTGCCAGCAGTACTGGACAGGGAGGTGAAAAACTGTTTTTT
medium-sized,.,TRBJ1-4,TRBV10-3,CAISELPNEKLFF,TGTGCCATCAGTGAGTTGCCTAATGAAAAACTGTTTTTT
.,.,TRBJ2-1,TRBV7-9,CASSLAALNEQFF,TGTGCCAGCAGCTTAGCGGCCCTAAATGAGCAGTTCTTC
medium-sized,.,TRBJ1-2,TRBV10-3,CASNRDIANYGYTF,TGTGCCTCAAACCGGGACATAGCTAACTATGGCTACACCTTC
few,.,TRBJ1-1,TRBV5-4,CASSLGGSGNTEAFF,TGTGCCAGCAGCTTGGGTGGCTCAGGCAACACTGAAGCTTTCTTT
medium-sized,TRBD1,TRBJ1-1,TRBV10-3,CATSGQKNTEAFF,TGTGCCACGTCGGGACAGAAGAACACTGAAGCTTTCTTT
medium-sized,.,TRBJ2-6,TRBV10-3,CAISEGWGFGANVLTF,TGTGCCATCAGTGAGGGGTGGGGATTTGGGGCCAACGTCCTGACTTTC
few,.,TRBJ1-1,TRBV12-3/TRBV12-4,CASIPRWGNTEAFF,TGTGCCAGCATCCCTCGCTGGGGGAACACTGAAGCTTTCTTT
few,.,TRBJ1-1,TRBV11-2,CASRPNTEAFF,TGTGCCAGCAGACCCAACACTGAAGCTTTCTTT
.,TRBD2,TRBJ2-5,TRBV10-1,CASSESGGAETQYF,TGCGCCAGCAGTGAGAGCGGGGGGGCCGAGACCCAGTACTTC
medium-sized,TRBD1,TRBJ2-2,TRBV27,CASSLSWTGSTGELFF,TGTGCCAGCAGTTTATCCTGGACAGGGAGCACCGGGGAGCTGTTTTTT
.,TRBD1,TRBJ2-1,TRBV30,CAWSGGTGDGNEQFF,TGTGCCTGGAGTGGGGGAACAGGGGATGGGAATGAGCAGTTCTTC
many,.,TRBJ1-5,TRBV6-5,CASSNTGNQPQHF,TGTGCCAGCAGTAACACAGGGAATCAGCCCCAGCATTTT
.,.,TRBJ2-7,TRBV6-5,CASSYWTKGQSYEQYF,TGTGCCAGCAGTTATTGGACGAAAGGACAGTCCTACGAGCAGTACTTC
.,TRBD1,TRBJ1-1,TRBV25-1,CASAPTGTIPEAFF,TGTGCCAGTGCCCCGACAGGGACGATCCCGGAAGCTTTCTTT
many,.,TRBJ2-3,TRBV7-9,CASSSSGTDTQYF,TGTGCCAGCAGCTCGTCGGGCACAGATACGCAGTATTTT
few,TRBD2,TRBJ2-7,TRBV7-2,CASSLGVGDYREEQYF,TGTGCCAGCAGCTTAGGGGTTGGGGACTACCGTGAAGAGCAGTACTTC
many,.,TRBJ2-3,TRBV7-9,CASSLAGWESTDTQYF,TGTGCCAGCAGCTTAGCGGGGTGGGAGAGCACAGATACGCAGTATTTT
medium-sized,.,TRBJ2-5,TRBV24-1,CATSDLHSQETQYF,TGTGCCACCAGTGATTTGCACAGTCAAGAGACCCAGTACTTC
medium-sized,.,TRBJ2-7,TRBV19,CASSTGRDEAEQYF,TGTGCCAGTAGTACCGGACGGGACGAGGCCGAGCAGTACTTC
.,.,TRBJ1-1,TRBV11-3,CASSLVPNTEAFF,TGTGCCAGCAGCTTAGTCCCGAACACTGAAGCTTTCTTT
few,TRBD1,TRBJ2-5,TRBV6-1,CASSEAGTGGRETQYF,TGTGCCAGCAGTGAAGCGGGGACAGGGGGCAGGGAGACCCAGTACTTC
medium-sized,.,TRBJ2-1,TRBV6-5,CASENRQSHNEQFF,TGTGCCAGCGAGAACCGACAATCCCACAATGAGCAGTTCTTC
few,.,TRBJ2-6,TRBV6-5,CASSSPFGANVLTF,TGTGCCAGCAGTTCCCCATTCGGGGCCAACGTCCTGACTTTC
few,.,TRBJ2-7,TRBV7-9,CASTAVGGSYEQYF,TGTGCCAGCACGGCGGTGGGCGGTTCCTACGAGCAGTACTTC
few,.,TRBJ2-5,TRBV10-1,CASSASMVETQYF,TGCGCCAGCAGTGCGTCGATGGTGGAGACCCAGTACTTC
.,.,TRBJ1-5,TRBV30,CAWSVGNSQPQHF,TGTGCCTGGAGTGTCGGGAATTCTCAGCCCCAGCATTTT
medium-sized,.,TRBJ1-2,TRBV27,CASSLDNYGYTF,TGTGCCAGCAGTTTGGACAACTATGGCTACACCTTC
few,.,TRBJ2-5,TRBV27,CASRPTPPQETQYF,TGTGCCAGCAGACCCACCCCCCCACAAGAGACCCAGTACTTC